A selection of T cell receptor beta chains follows, all from one sample in a study of cytomegalovirus exposure and HLA in healthy donors. Only in-frame clones appear in the TCRdb table, and some are missing; sequencing was by immunoSEQ multiplex PCR. Found here are 150,000 to 200,000 clones, around four fifths of them singletons; the top ten hold approximately 2%. The specimen was PBMCs. The receptor source for this set is a female donor in good health and CMV-seronegative. Both conserved end residues are part of each CDR3.

v_gene | CDR3aa
TRBV5-1 | CASSFTGNSLNTEAFF
TRBV6-5 | CASSYSPGYYGYTF
TRBV5-6 | CASSLILAGVTGELFF
TRBV20-1 | CSATRGDGYTF
TRBV5-4 | CASSPTGGLSYEQYF
TRBV16 | CASSQAEGTGVDGYTF
TRBV19 | CASSTGWTDHEQYF
TRBV5-1 | CASSAGGGVIEQFF
TRBV6-5 | CASTGPGANVLTF
TRBV30 | CASGLRFYEQYF
TRBV9 | CASSATREAQFF
TRBV10-3 | CAIKDGTGPSEQYF
TRBV27 | CASSWAMNTEAFF
TRBV6-1 | CASSAWDRVVRETQYF
TRBV7-3 | CASSPTTSGSTDTQYF
TRBV5-1 | CASSLARANTEAFF
TRBV7-3 | CASSSSGDEQFF
TRBV5-4 | CASSFGTDEKLFF
TRBV5-1 | CASSSYGTSEYNEQFF
TRBV6-1 | CASRDRQGVPEAFF
TRBV7-3 | CASSLQTGGLNTEAFF
TRBV9 | CASSAGDSSLETQYF
TRBV5-4 | CASSLGPTGGETEAFF
TRBV11-2 | CASSSWTRINDEQFF
TRBV29-1 | CSGYRDLQGDTQYF
TRBV30 | CAWSVGQASGYTF
TRBV19 | CASSIGQGSSYEQYF
TRBV6-5 | CASSDRVGAEAFF
TRBV27 | CASSLEGHPQETQYF
TRBV5-1 | CASSLQGAGNSPLHF
TRBV30 | CAWSVWGGDNQPQHF
TRBV5-1 | CASRNDREHNEKLFF